The entry below gives a single T cell receptor (beta chain) sequence along with its context. The antigen remains unidentified. The data are from a study of Tregs in tolerant kidney transplant recipients. Whole-study findings and limits: Findings come from small patient numbers and require larger validation. Biological reproducibility was not directly addressed, but technical replication error appeared minimal. The most relevant donor-specific Treg TCRbeta repertoire apparently came from expansion with activated donor B cells.

Assay: immunoSEQ multiplex PCR; the TCRdb copy retains only in-frame clones and omits some. This sample yields about 240,000 clones, of which about four fifths are seen a single time; 0.5% to 0.65% belongs to the top ten. V lost 0 bases and J 0 bases, leaving 6 bases between the germline ends. Germline-derived CDR1 and CDR2 are MGHRA and YSYEKL. This CDR3 is built from 15 residues. Material for sequencing was CD4+ T cells from blood. The receptor's source is a human donor in good health. The chain carries TRBV4-1 and TRBJ1-3; D gene ambiguous. CDR3 protein: CASSQDSYSGNTIYF. Here the CDR3 DNA reads TGCGCCAGCAGCCAAGACTCATACTCTGGAAACACCATATATTTT.